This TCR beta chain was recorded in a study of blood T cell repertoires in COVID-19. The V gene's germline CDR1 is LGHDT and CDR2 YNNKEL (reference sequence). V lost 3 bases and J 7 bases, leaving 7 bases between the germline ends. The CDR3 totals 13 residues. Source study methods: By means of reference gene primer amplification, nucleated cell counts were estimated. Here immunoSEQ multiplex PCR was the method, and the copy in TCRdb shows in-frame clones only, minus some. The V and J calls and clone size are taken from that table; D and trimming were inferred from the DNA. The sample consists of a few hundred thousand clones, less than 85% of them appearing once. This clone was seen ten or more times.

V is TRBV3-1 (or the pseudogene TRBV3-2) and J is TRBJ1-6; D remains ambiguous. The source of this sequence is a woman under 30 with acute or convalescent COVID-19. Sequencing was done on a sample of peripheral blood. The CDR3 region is CASSQGPNSPLHF. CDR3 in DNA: TGTGCCAGCAGCCAGGGCCCAAATTCACCCCTCCACTTT.